Given below is one TCR beta chain in context. As yet, its antigen is unknown. Here immunoSEQ multiplex PCR was the method, and the copy in TCRdb shows in-frame clones only, minus some. The data show some 35,000 clones, roughly 79% seen once. The data stem from a study of vaccination effects on CD4 cells after COVID-19. Overall study findings and caveats: Nearly all vaccine-induced clones in healthy recipients recognized only SARS-CoV-2. Early timepoints after infection were absent, and convalescent patients were few in the study.

Under the ViraFEST assay, PBMC were stimulated with viral peptide pools so that antigen-specific CD4+ T cells expanded. Sequencing was performed afterwards. Subsequent to roughly 10 days of culture, CD4+ T cells were isolated. All participants had two doses of either the BNT162b2 or mRNA-1273 vaccine. Trimming stripped 3 bases from V and 9 bases from J, with 19 bases between. Germline V gives CDR1 SGHRS, CDR2 YFSETQ. The length of the CDR3 is 15 residues. V usage is TRBV5-1 and J usage is TRBJ2-1; D possibly uses TRBD1 or TRBD2 (5 bases each). The source of this sequence is a human donor who received a COVID-19 vaccine. Some clones in this sample may be carry-over from other donors' samples. The sequencing used CD4+ T cells from PBMCs cultured with HCoV-NL63 spike peptides, collected after COVID-19 vaccination. CDR3 in amino acids: CASSSGTLGVREQFF. Here the CDR3 DNA reads TGCGCCAGCAGCTCCGGGACCCTGGGGGTCCGTGAGCAGTTCTTC.